This passage covers 17 T cell receptor beta chains from one sample sequenced in a study of OX40 agonist ivuxolimab in advanced cancers. The assay was immunoSEQ multiplex PCR, and TCRdb's table has in-frame clones only and misses some. The sample yields tens of thousands of clones, roughly 90% seen once. The sequenced sample was CD4+ or CD8+ T cells sorted from blood, obtained in a trial of the OX40 agonist ivuxolimab. The source is an adult with an advanced solid tumor such as melanoma, head and neck, liver or kidney cancer.

This clone came up once. The rearrangement joins TRBV10-3 to TRBJ2-7, with unresolved D. V was cut by 6 bases and J by 7 bases, with 13 bases left in between. CDR1 and CDR2 (germline): ENHRY, SYGVKD. The CDR3 covers 12 residues. The CDR3, as DNA: TGTGCCATCAGCCCGGGCCGGTGGGAGCAGTACTTC. This translates into CAISPGRWEQYF.

This sequence joins TRBV19 and TRBJ2-7, with D hard to call. V was clipped by 3 bases and J by 2 bases, with 8 bases between them. Germline CDR1 reads LNHDA; CDR2 reads SQIVND (reference sequence). The CDR3 covers 13 residues. CDR3 bases: TGTGCCAGTAGTATGCCACCAGCCTACGAGCAGTACTTC. It translates to CASSMPPAYEQYF.

The V call is TRBV29-1, the J call TRBJ2-1; D remains ambiguous. Trimming removed 5 bases at V and 8 bases at J, with 7 bases between. The germline gives CDR1 SQVTM, CDR2 ANQGSEA. The CDR3 spans 10 residues. In DNA form, the CDR3 reads TGCAGCGTTCATGAGGATGAGCAGTTCTTC. Encoded protein: CSVHEDEQFF.

This sequence joins TRBV5-5 and TRBJ2-7; D gene uncertain. Trimming took off 1 base at V and 3 bases at J, with 11 bases between the two ends. This CDR3 is built from 14 residues. Looked up from germline, CDR1 is SGHKS and CDR2 is YYEKEE (reference sequence). CDR3 DNA: TGTGCCAGCAGCTTGCGGACCCCCGGCTACGAGCAGTACTTC. Its protein is CASSLRTPGYEQYF.

The V and J genes are TRBV5-6 and TRBJ2-7, with TRBD2 identical over 7 bases. In germline, CDR1 is SGHDT, CDR2 YYEEEE. The CDR3 length is 13 residues. J was trimmed by 6 bases and V by 0 bases; bases with no gene match: 3. CDR3 residues: CASSLVSGGEQYF. CDR3 bases: TGTGCCAGCAGCTTGGTATCGGGGGGCGAGCAGTACTTC.

The V gene is TRBV15, the J gene TRBJ2-3, with D perhaps TRBD1 (6 bases). V dropped 4 bases and J dropped 3 bases, with 14 bases sitting between them. The CDR3 contains 15 residues. CDR1 is LNHNV and CDR2 is YYDKDF in the germline V gene (reference sequence). CDR3 protein: CATSKQGRATDTQYF. For the CDR3, the DNA is TGTGCCACCAGCAAACAGGGTAGGGCAACAGATACGCAGTATTTT.

The genes are TRBV5-1 and TRBJ2-3; 10 bases line up with TRBD2. J was trimmed by 2 bases and V by 4 bases; bases with no gene match: 7. The CDR3 length is 16 residues. From germline, CDR1 is SGHRS and CDR2 YFSETQ. The CDR3 nucleotides read TGCGCCAGCAGCCAGGGGACTAGCGTTTTCACAGATACGCAGTATTTT. This sequence encodes CASSQGTSVFTDTQYF.

The chain has TRBV27 and TRBJ2-2, with TRBD2 as a possible D gene (5 bases). Germline CDR1 and CDR2: MNHEY and SMNVEV (reference sequence). The CDR3 length is 15 residues. V was clipped by 5 bases and J by 6 bases, with 16 bases between them. DNA of the CDR3: TGTGCCAGCAGTAATCCCCGGGCGGGCGCCGGGGAGCTGTTTTTT. It specifies CASSNPRAGAGELFF.

Here the CDR3 DNA reads TGTGCCAGCATCTCTAACACTGAAGCTTTCTTT. The encoded protein is CASISNTEAFF. This chain links TRBV28 with TRBJ1-1; unclear D gene. The V end lost 7 bases, the J end lost 2 bases, and 5 bases lay between the germline ends. Germline CDR1 reads MDHEN; CDR2 reads SYDVKM. The CDR3 runs to 11 residues. The whole variable domain, filled in from reference TRBV28 and TRBJ1-1, reads DVKVTQSSRYLVKRTGEKVFLECVQDMDHENMFWYRQDPGLGLRLIYFSYDVKMKEKGDIPEGYSVSREKKERFSLILESASTNQTSMYLCASISNTEAFFGQGTRLTVV.

CDR3 DNA sequence: TGTGCCAGCATCACAGGGGGCGGGGCCGGTAACTATGGCTACACCTTC. Translated: CASITGGGAGNYGYTF. The chain couples TRBV28 to TRBJ1-2, with 9 bases matching TRBD1. The CDR3 totals 16 residues. V gave up 7 bases and J gave up 1 base; unmatched junction bases: 10. Germline V gene data show CDR1 as MDHEN and CDR2 as SYDVKM.

V and J are TRBV28 and TRBJ1-3; the match to TRBD1 covers 8 bases. The CDR3 spans 15 residues. Germline V gene data show CDR1 as MDHEN and CDR2 as SYDVKM. Trimming removed 5 bases from V and 0 bases from J; junction bases left unmatched: 3. The CDR3 nucleotides read TGTGCCAGCAGTGACAGGGGAAGCTCTGGAAACACCATATATTTT. It yields the protein CASSDRGSSGNTIYF.

This rearrangement joins TRBV27 to TRBJ1-2, with D possibly matching TRBD1 (5 bases). The ends were cut back, 3 bases at V and 4 bases at J, with 9 bases in the middle. Germline lookup yields CDR1 MNHEY and CDR2 SMNVEV (reference sequence). The CDR3 sequence is 13 residues long. The CDR3 is CASSFRGGYGYTF. The CDR3 bases are TGTGCCAGCAGTTTTCGCGGGGGCTATGGCTACACCTTC.

The rearrangement links TRBV7-8 to TRBJ2-1, with D hard to call. The V and J ends lost 0 bases and 0 bases respectively, with 6 bases between them. The CDR3 covers 15 residues. The V gene's germline CDR1 is SGHVS and CDR2 FQNEAQ. CDR3 residues: CASSLAGNSYNEQFF. CDR3 DNA sequence: TGTGCCAGCAGCTTAGCAGGTAACTCCTACAATGAGCAGTTCTTC. Looking up the rest from reference TRBV7-8 and TRBJ2-1 gives the full variable domain: GAGVSQSPRYKVAKRGQDVALRCDPISGHVSLFWYQQALGQGPEFLTYFQNEAQLDKSGLPSDRFFAERPEGSVSTLKIQRTQQEDSAVYLCASSLAGNSYNEQFFGPGTRLTVL.

This clone was detected once. This chain links TRBV19 with TRBJ1-5, with D tentatively TRBD1 (5 bases). The CDR3 is 15 amino acids. Germline-derived CDR1 and CDR2 are LNHDA and SQIVND (reference sequence). V gave up 4 bases and J gave up 2 bases, with 12 bases separating them. CDR3 bases: TGTGCCAGTAGTACTTCCGACAGCCGCAATCAGCCCCAGCATTTT. This codes for CASSTSDSRNQPQHF.

This clone was picked up one time. CDR3 DNA sequence: TGTGTCACAGCTCCCCCCTACACCTTC. It codes for CVTAPPYTF. This chain joins TRBV28 and TRBJ1-2; D unclear. The CDR3 runs 9 residues. The germline gives CDR1 MDHEN, CDR2 SYDVKM.

This chain joins TRBV19 and TRBJ2-2; 10 nucleotides agree with TRBD2. This CDR3 comprises 16 residues. The V gene's germline CDR1 is LNHDA and CDR2 SQIVND (reference sequence). Losses at the gene ends were 0 bases for V and 8 bases for J; bases not matched to a gene: 6. DNA of the CDR3: TGTGCCAGTAGTATAGATCCTAGCGGGAGAAGGGGGGAGCTGTTTTTT. This translates into CASSIDPSGRRGELFF.

J is TRBJ2-1 and V is TRBV7-3; D might be TRBD1 (5 bases). The CDR3 covers 15 residues. Trimming removed 1 base at V and 9 bases at J, with 16 bases between. Germline V lookup: CDR1 SGHTA, CDR2 FQGTGA. The CDR3 sequence: CASSLSSGYFGEQFF. The CDR3 DNA is TGTGCCAGCAGCTTAAGTTCAGGGTACTTTGGTGAGCAGTTCTTC.